What follows describes a single T cell receptor beta chain. Its antigen is not known. The record originates from a study of cytomegalovirus exposure and HLA in healthy donors. About the study: The early release's HLA-typed donors yielded approximately 85 million unique TCRs. Study-wide findings and caveats: Among donors in an Asian-associated ancestry cluster, a later analysis reportedly found fewer N-insertions than the approximately 670-donor mean.

With 60 Vbeta and 13 Jbeta primers, the PCR was carried out. Profiling relied on immunoSEQ multiplex PCR, and the TCRdb table lists in-frame clones only, not all of them. This repertoire shows about 190,000 clones, around four fifths found once; its top ten account for approximately 0.8%. V lost 5 bases, J lost 1 base, and 9 bases lay in between. The CDR3 loop spans 14 amino acids. CDR1 and CDR2 from the germline V gene are MNHEY and SVGAGI. This chain connects TRBV6-5 to TRBJ2-1; D might be TRBD1 (5 bases). The source is a woman younger than 35 in good health and CMV-seronegative. The material sequenced was PBMCs. Here the CDR3 reads CASSMRTSYNEQFF. CDR3 coding DNA: TGTGCCAGCAGTATGCGGACATCCTACAATGAGCAGTTCTTC.